A selection of T cell receptor beta chains follows, all from one sample in a study of cytomegalovirus exposure and HLA in healthy donors. Clones were sequenced by immunoSEQ multiplex PCR, and TCRdb holds only the in-frame ones, with some missing. The data hold about 200,000 clones, with around three quarters observed a single time. The sample was PBMCs. Receptors originate from a man aged 40-49 years in good health and CMV-seronegative. The CDR3 runs from the conserved cysteine through the conserved F or W. A D gene is named only where the DNA matches it firmly. Part of the rows lack a size; the others show once, few, many or a class for expanded clones.

>TRBV27|once|TRBJ1-1|-
CASRHRGGAFF
TGTGCCAGCAGACACCGCGGGGGGGCTTTCTTT
>TRBV27|-|TRBJ2-7|-
CASSFSTLYEQYF
TGTGCCAGCAGTTTCTCTACACTATACGAGCAGTACTTC
>TRBV4-3|-|TRBJ2-1|-
CASSQDPGGGAGDEQFF
TGCGCCAGCAGCCAAGATCCTGGAGGGGGGGCCGGGGATGAGCAGTTCTTC
>TRBV21-1|-|TRBJ2-1|-
CASSKGSSGGHHYNEQFF
TGTGCCAGCAGCAAAGGGAGTAGCGGGGGACACCACTACAATGAGCAGTTCTTC
>TRBV2|once|TRBJ2-1|-
CASLAARPYNEQFF
TGTGCCAGCTTGGCTGCGAGGCCCTACAATGAGCAGTTCTTC
>TRBV19|-|TRBJ2-1|TRBD2
CASNPAGGPNEQFF
TGTGCCAGTAATCCAGCGGGAGGGCCGAATGAGCAGTTCTTC
>TRBV15|-|TRBJ1-4|TRBD1
CATSKTGTGGEKLFF
TGTGCCACCAGCAAAACCGGGACAGGGGGGGAAAAACTGTTTTTT
>TRBV14|few|TRBJ2-2|-
CASSQRTYTGELFF
TGTGCCAGCAGTCAACGGACTTATACCGGGGAGCTGTTTTTT
>TRBV19|-|TRBJ2-7|TRBD2
CASSKRDGSFEQYF
TGTGCCAGTAGTAAGCGGGATGGGTCTTTCGAGCAGTACTTC
>TRBV2|once|TRBJ1-5|-
CASSEVSLQRQPQHF
TGTGCCAGCAGTGAAGTCTCTCTCCAGAGGCAGCCCCAGCATTTT
>TRBV28|-|TRBJ2-7|TRBD1
CASRPRGPEQYF
TGTGCCAGCAGGCCGAGGGGGCCCGAGCAGTACTTC
>TRBV2|few|TRBJ2-3|-
CASSEPGISTDTQYF
TGTGCCAGCAGTGAACCCGGGATTAGCACAGATACGCAGTATTTT
>TRBV6-1|-|TRBJ1-2|-
CASSDGANYGYTF
TGTGCCAGCAGTGACGGAGCAAACTATGGCTACACCTTC
>TRBV15|once|TRBJ2-1|-
CATSRGRGIEQFF
TGTGCCACCAGCAGAGGTAGGGGGATTGAGCAGTTCTTC
>TRBV10-3|-|TRBJ2-1|TRBD1
CAISGVGTGSYNEQFF
TGTGCCATCAGTGGTGTGGGGACAGGCTCCTACAATGAGCAGTTCTTC
>TRBV9|-|TRBJ1-4|-
CASSGGSGNEKLFF
TGTGCCAGCAGCGGGGGCTCCGGTAATGAAAAACTGTTTTTT